This TCR beta chain was recorded in a study of response to subunit inactivated influenza vaccine. The study's findings and limits: It was the authors' suggestion that each seasonal influenza vaccination recruits few new T cells.

V dropped 11 bases and J dropped 2; count of bases not matched to a gene: 7. This CDR3 contains 15 residues. This clonotype was seen more than once but under ten times. Antigen: not known. One entry per CDR3 protein results from TCRdb running MiXCR on the RT-PCR reads. The sample shows 650,000 to 850,000 distinct CDR3 sequences, approximately 15% of them seen only once. The clonotype was recovered from a man aged 50 or older who received an inactivated influenza vaccine. The rearrangement uses TRBV12-3 or TRBV12-4 and TRBJ2-1; 12 nucleotides agree with TRBD2. The specimen was PBMCs from blood, collected 14 to 15 days before vaccination. The CDR3 is CAGGLAGGPYNEQFF. The CDR3 DNA is TGTGCCGGCGGCCTAGCGGGGGGGCCCTACAATGAGCAGTTCTTC.